The following is a TCR beta chain sequence with its context. Its antigen is still unknown. Germline is not matched at one junction end, which may reflect a read error. The source of the sample is a study of identical twins' blood T cells. Sample barcodes were added at both library ends during cDNA synthesis. A single record per CDR3 protein comes from TCRdb applying MiXCR to the 5' RACE reads. The data hold 300,000 to 400,000 distinct CDR3 sequences, with roughly 27% observed a single time. Study outcomes and limitations: Twins shared about as many clonotypes as their cloneset sizes predicted.

The sequencing sample was made of PBMCs. The sequence derives from a woman aged 18-50 years in good health.

DNA for the CDR3: TGTGCCTGCAGTTACTCGTCGGGGCTAGCCAAAAACATTCAGTACTTC. It yields the protein CACSYSSGLAKNIQYF. V and J are TRBV6-5 and TRBJ2-4; D possibly uses TRBD1 or TRBD2 (5 bases each). This CDR3 is 16 amino acids long. Germline V gene lookup returns CDR1 MNHEY and CDR2 SVGAGI.